The text below deals with one T cell receptor beta chain. There is no known antigen for this receptor. No base-level quality is on record; no much larger clone is a single base apart. The data are from a study of blood T cells in healthy people across ages (dated by TCRdb to the mid-2010s). Context from the whole study: Template switching captured roughly one uniquely barcoded TCR beta cDNA molecule per two T cells in model experiments. The study measured age-related changes in TCR beta repertoire diversity using deep sequencing normalized with unique cDNA molecular identifiers. To avoid experimental bias, donors of different ages were distributed randomly across sequencing lanes. Donors were grouped into four age groups: young (average roughly 17 years), middle-aged (39), aged (about 60) and long-lived (less than 85). For two donors (one aged 18 to 30 and one aged 80 or older), the study analyzed two additional independent replicas of 1 million unique cDNA reads from the same blood draw. Paper-wide results and their limitations: Conclusive comparison of naive and antigen-experienced compartments was prevented by the profiling of bulk unsorted PBMCs. The long-lived group showed more naive CD4+ T cells, fewer expanded clones and increased TCR diversity than the aged group, suggesting age selection. Observed TCR beta diversity correlated strongly with the percentage of naive T cells measured by flow cytometry. As age increased, observed TCR beta diversity per million T cells dropped in a roughly linear way, and a significant reduction was already evident by age roughly 36. Estimates of total diversity based on one million sequenced T cells were considered lower bounds and underestimates. Because donor CMV infection status was unknown, age-related changes in expanded clonotypes were potentially confounded.

The library was generated by 5' RACE. The instrument given in TCRdb is Illumina HiSeq 2500. The second PCR ran for roughly 7 to 11 cycles and used a J-beta primer mix along with a sample-barcoded 5' primer. A template-switch 5' adaptor carrying 12 random nucleotides introduced a unique molecular identifier onto each TCR beta cDNA molecule. At least 3 million CDR3-containing paired-end reads were obtained from each sample. First-strand cDNA synthesis was performed from all RNA using the Mint cDNA synthesis kit, with priming by a TRBC-specific oligonucleotide. Following uracil-DNA glycosylase treatment, a first 18-cycle PCR with universal primers M1SS and BC2_uni_R was performed on all cDNA. The authors' analysis ran thus. For normalization, 1 million high-quality reads, each with a distinct molecular identifier, were randomly selected from each sample. Reads with shared molecular identifiers were discarded instead of being binned into consensus sequences. MiTCR, with a Q25 quality threshold and the strictest error-elimination algorithm, was used for CDR3 identification, clonotype clustering and error correction. Lower-bound total TCR beta diversity was estimated with a nonparametric unseen species model using Euler transformation. TCRdb reprocessing: public reads trimmed at Q25 with fastp, clones called with MiXCR, in-frame beta chains kept. One record per CDR3 amino acid sequence lists the most common genes and DNA. The V and J calls here are based on TCRdb, not the publication. The sample table contains hundreds of thousands of distinct CDR3 sequences; only one count was recorded for approximately 48% of them. The ten largest clones capture 15% to 25% of the sample.

CDR3 length: 14 amino acids, cysteine to phenylalanine. Here the CDR3 DNA is all that survives: 42 bases in frame from base 1. CDR1 MNHNY and CDR2 SVGAGI were looked up in the germline V gene (reference sequence). Donors were around 37 systemically healthy Caucasian individuals from Russia aged roughly 6 to 100 years. Around 10 milliliters of peripheral blood were collected from each donor into EDTA-treated Vacutainer tubes. Ficoll-Paque density-gradient centrifugation was used to isolate PBMCs, with at least 6.5 million per sample. Total RNA was extracted from PBMCs with Trizol reagent, with at least 6 micrograms obtained per sample. The percentages of naive CD45RAhigh/CD27high T cells were determined by flow cytometry on a PBMC aliquot from every donor.

This receptor was taken from a man in his sixties in good health. Recombination connected TRBV6-6 to TRBJ2-7; the D gene cannot be resolved beyond TRBD1 or TRBD2, each matching 5 bases. Gene TRBJ2-5 matches the end of the DNA better, so the J call may be wrong. Sequenced: blood. The DNA sequence reads TGTGCCAGCAACCCCCGGGGCGTCCAAGAGACCCAGTACTTC. Translation gives CASNPRGVQETQYF.